This T cell receptor beta chain was identified in a study of T cells in narcolepsy. Looking at the study overall: Donors had narcolepsy type 1 or type 2, or were healthy controls.

TCRdb keeps only in-frame clones here, not all; method: immunoSEQ multiplex PCR. The repertoire consists of roughly 9,800 clones, with 60% to 80% occurring once and the leading ten covering roughly 22%. Study findings and constraints: Reportedly, autoreactive clonotypes were serially detected in patients' blood but not controls'. Same-patient CSF and blood CD4+ T cell clonotypes included HCRT-specific and TRIB2-specific autoreactive ones.

Germline assignment: CDR1 MDHEN and CDR2 SYDVKM. This CDR3 is 14 amino acids long. Trimming shortened V by 5 bases and J by 0 bases, and 10 bases separated the two germline ends. This clone occurred a few times. Its cognate antigen is unknown. The sequencing sample was made of CD45RA- memory CD8+ T cells from PBMCs. V is TRBV28 and J is TRBJ1-1, with D hard to call. The source is a human donor with narcolepsy. CDR3 protein: CASSPNALNTEAFF. CDR3 nucleotide sequence: TGTGCCAGCAGTCCGAATGCATTGAACACTGAAGCTTTCTTT.